The present T cell receptor beta chain was sequenced within a study of blood T cell repertoires in COVID-19. CDR1 and CDR2 (germline): MNHEY, SVGAGI. Trimming cost V 0 bases and J 2 bases, with 14 bases left between them. This CDR3 is 16 amino acids long. Here immunoSEQ multiplex PCR was the method, and the copy in TCRdb shows in-frame clones only, minus some. The sample lists 55,000 to 90,000 clones, 80% to 85% occurring once. V and J are TRBV6-5 and TRBJ2-7; D perhaps matches TRBD1 (5 bases). Sequenced sample: peripheral blood. The source is a woman aged 55-70 years with acute or convalescent COVID-19. Written as DNA, the CDR3 is TGTGCCAGCAGTTACTCTGGGGCAAATCCAACCTACGAGCAGTACTTC. This gives the protein CASSYSGANPTYEQYF.